This T cell receptor (beta chain) is drawn from a study of T cell changes during pregnancy in multiple sclerosis. Generated by immunoSEQ multiplex PCR, the TCRdb table keeps only in-frame clones and is missing some. The sample records about 40,000 clones, roughly nine tenths being singletons. The germline V gene encodes CDR1 SGHTA and CDR2 FQGTGA. Between the trimmed V and J ends, which lost 2 bases and 4 bases, there was a span of 11 bases. This CDR3 contains 14 residues. Sequenced material: CD4+ T cells from peripheral blood mononuclear cells, taken in the third trimester of pregnancy. This chain joins TRBV7-3 and TRBJ1-1; no firm D call. The receptor was isolated from a female donor in good health, enrolled as a control in a pregnancy study. The DNA of the CDR3 is TGTGCCAGCAGCTTAGGAGGGTCGGCCACTGAAGCTTTCTTT. Translated, it gives CASSLGGSATEAFF.